The clone carrying this T cell receptor beta chain occurred many times. Its antigen is undetermined. The data are from a study of Graves' ophthalmopathy and Graves' hyperthyroidism. PBMCs had their origin in fresh peripheral blood (more than 9.5 ml). This CDR3 region has 13 residues. V gave up 4 bases and J gave up 3 bases, with 5 bases separating them. Germline assignment: CDR1 KGHDR and CDR2 SFDVKD. Overall study results and limits: It was with 65% to 71% sensitivity and about 73% specificity that the model predicted ophthalmopathy progression. Most expanded thyroid clonotypes above 0.001 frequency also appeared in blood.

RNA transcripts were the source from which TCR beta CDR3 regions were amplified. The workflow started with a first-round RT-PCR run with HTBI primers and then moved on to a second-round multiplex PCR. MiXCR, applied by TCRdb to the multiplex PCR reads, yields one record per CDR3 protein. The sample lists 500,000 to 800,000 distinct CDR3 sequences; about 41% were seen once. The origin of this receptor is an adult man with Graves' ophthalmopathy. The chain is built from TRBV24-1 and TRBJ2-2; D unclear. The specimen was peripheral blood. DNA of the CDR3: TGTGCCACCAGTGACACCCACACCGGGGAGCTGTTTTTT. Protein product: CATSDTHTGELFF.